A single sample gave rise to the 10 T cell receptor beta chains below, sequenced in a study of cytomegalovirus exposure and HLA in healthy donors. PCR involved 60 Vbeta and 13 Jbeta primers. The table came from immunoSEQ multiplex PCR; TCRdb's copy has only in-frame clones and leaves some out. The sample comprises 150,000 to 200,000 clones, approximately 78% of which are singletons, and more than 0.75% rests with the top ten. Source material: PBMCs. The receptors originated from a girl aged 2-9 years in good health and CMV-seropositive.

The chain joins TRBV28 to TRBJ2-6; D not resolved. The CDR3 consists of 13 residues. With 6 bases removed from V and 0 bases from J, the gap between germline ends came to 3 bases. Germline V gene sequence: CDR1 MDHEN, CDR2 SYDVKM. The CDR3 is CASRASGANVLTF. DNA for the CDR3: TGTGCCAGCAGGGCCTCTGGGGCCAACGTCCTGACTTTC.

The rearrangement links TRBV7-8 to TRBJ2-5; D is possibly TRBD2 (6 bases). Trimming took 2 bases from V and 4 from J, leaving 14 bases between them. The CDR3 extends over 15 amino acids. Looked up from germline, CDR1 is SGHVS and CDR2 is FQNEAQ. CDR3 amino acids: CASSLRGRSGETQYF. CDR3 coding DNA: TGTGCCAGCAGCTTACGGGGGAGATCCGGAGAGACCCAGTACTTC.

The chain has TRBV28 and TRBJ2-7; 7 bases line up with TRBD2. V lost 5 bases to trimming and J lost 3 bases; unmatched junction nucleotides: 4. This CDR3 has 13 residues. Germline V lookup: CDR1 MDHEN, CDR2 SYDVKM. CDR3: CASSPTSVYEQYF. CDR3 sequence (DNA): TGTGCCAGCAGTCCTACTAGCGTCTACGAGCAGTACTTC. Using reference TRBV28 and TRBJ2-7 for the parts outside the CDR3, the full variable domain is DVKVTQSSRYLVKRTGEKVFLECVQDMDHENMFWYRQDPGLGLRLIYFSYDVKMKEKGDIPEGYSVSREKKERFSLILESASTNQTSMYLCASSPTSVYEQYFGPGTRLTVT.

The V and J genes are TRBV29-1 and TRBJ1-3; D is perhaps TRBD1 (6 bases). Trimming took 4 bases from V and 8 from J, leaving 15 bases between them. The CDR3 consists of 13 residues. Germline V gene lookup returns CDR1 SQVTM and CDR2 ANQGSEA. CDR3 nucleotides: TGCAGCGTTGTGAATAGGGGGACGGACACCATATATTTT. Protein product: CSVVNRGTDTIYF.

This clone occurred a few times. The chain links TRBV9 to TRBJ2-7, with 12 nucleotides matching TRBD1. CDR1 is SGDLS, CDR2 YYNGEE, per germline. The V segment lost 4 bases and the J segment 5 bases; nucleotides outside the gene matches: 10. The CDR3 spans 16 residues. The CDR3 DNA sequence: TGTGCCAGCAGCCCACCGAGGGACAGGGGGCTGAACGAGCAGTACTTC. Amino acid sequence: CASSPPRDRGLNEQYF.

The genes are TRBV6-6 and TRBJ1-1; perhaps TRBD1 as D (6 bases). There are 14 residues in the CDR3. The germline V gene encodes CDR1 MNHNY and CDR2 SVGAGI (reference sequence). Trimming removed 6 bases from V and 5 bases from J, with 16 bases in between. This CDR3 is CASRRLAGETEAFF. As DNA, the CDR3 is TGTGCCAGCAGACGGCTAGCAGGGGAAACTGAAGCTTTCTTT.

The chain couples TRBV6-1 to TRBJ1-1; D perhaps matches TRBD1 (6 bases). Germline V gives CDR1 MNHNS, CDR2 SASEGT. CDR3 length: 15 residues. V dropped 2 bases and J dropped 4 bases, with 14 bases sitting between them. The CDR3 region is CASSETGWRSTEAFF. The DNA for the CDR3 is TGTGCCAGCAGTGAAACAGGGTGGAGGAGCACTGAAGCTTTCTTT.

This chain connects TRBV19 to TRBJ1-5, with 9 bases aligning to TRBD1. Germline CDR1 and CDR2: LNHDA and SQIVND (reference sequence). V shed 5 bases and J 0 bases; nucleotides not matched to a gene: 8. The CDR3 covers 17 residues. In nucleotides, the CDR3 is TGTGCCAGTAGTGCCCCGGGACAGGGCTATAGCAATCAGCCCCAGCATTTT. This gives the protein CASSAPGQGYSNQPQHF.

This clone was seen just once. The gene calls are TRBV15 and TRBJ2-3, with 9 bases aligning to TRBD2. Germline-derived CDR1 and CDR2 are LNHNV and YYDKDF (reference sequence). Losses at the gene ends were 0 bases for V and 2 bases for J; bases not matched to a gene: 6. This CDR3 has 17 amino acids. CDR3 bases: TGTGCCACCAGCAGAGATCTGACTAGCGGTTACACAGATACGCAGTATTTT. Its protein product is CATSRDLTSGYTDTQYF.

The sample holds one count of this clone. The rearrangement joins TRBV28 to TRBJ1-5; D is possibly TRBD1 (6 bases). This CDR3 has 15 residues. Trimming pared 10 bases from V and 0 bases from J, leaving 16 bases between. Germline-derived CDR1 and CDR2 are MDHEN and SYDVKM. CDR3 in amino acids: CATETGRYSNQPQHF. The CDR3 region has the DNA TGTGCCACCGAGACAGGCAGATATAGCAATCAGCCCCAGCATTTT.